This T cell receptor (beta chain) was sequenced in a study of T-cell reconstitution after alpha-beta-depleted transplantation in children. Findings of the study overall: Reportedly, only several hundred clones from non-depleted graft cells drove alpha-beta T-cell counts at about two months. Newly produced T cells mostly provided counts and TCRbeta diversity after one year, as hyperexpanded clones declined.

The CDR3 length is 15 residues. Germline loops: CDR1 SGHVS, CDR2 FQNEAQ. The junction had 4 bases not matched to a gene; V was cut back by 5 bases and J by 6 bases. Unique molecular identifiers were incorporated when the TCRbeta library was constructed. From the PCR reads, TCRdb called clonotypes with MiXCR, one entry per CDR3 protein. Here the sample spans under 250,000 distinct CDR3 sequences, approximately 6.9% being singletons. This clonotype was detected ten times or more. Its cognate antigen is unknown. This sequence originates from a boy aged 2 to 10 with acute lymphoblastic leukemia, due to receive a stem cell transplant. This sequence joins TRBV7-8 and TRBJ2-1, with 13 bases that match TRBD2. The input for sequencing was PBMCs, taken before TCRalphabeta/CD19-depleted stem cell transplant. This chain's CDR3 is CASSPLAGGPNEQFF. The CDR3 DNA reads as TGTGCCAGCAGCCCACTAGCGGGAGGGCCCAATGAGCAGTTCTTC.